Given below is one TCR beta chain in context. These data are taken from a study of T cell changes during pregnancy in multiple sclerosis. Here immunoSEQ multiplex PCR was the method, and the copy in TCRdb shows in-frame clones only, minus some. Here the sample spans 27,000 or so clones, approximately 91% being singletons. Trimming stripped 11 bases from V and 0 bases from J, with 23 bases between. This CDR3 has 18 residues. The germline CDR1 and CDR2 sequences are SNHLY and FYNNEI. The source of this sequence is a female donor with multiple sclerosis, enrolled in a pregnancy study. Here the sequenced sample was CD8+ T cells from peripheral blood mononuclear cells, taken in the second trimester of pregnancy. The chain employs TRBV2 and TRBJ1-6; tentatively, D is TRBD1 (5 bases). DNA for the CDR3: TGTGCCTTCGGGAGAGGGAGGGGCGAAAGCTCCTATAATTCACCCCTCCACTTT. Translation: CAFGRGRGESSYNSPLHF.